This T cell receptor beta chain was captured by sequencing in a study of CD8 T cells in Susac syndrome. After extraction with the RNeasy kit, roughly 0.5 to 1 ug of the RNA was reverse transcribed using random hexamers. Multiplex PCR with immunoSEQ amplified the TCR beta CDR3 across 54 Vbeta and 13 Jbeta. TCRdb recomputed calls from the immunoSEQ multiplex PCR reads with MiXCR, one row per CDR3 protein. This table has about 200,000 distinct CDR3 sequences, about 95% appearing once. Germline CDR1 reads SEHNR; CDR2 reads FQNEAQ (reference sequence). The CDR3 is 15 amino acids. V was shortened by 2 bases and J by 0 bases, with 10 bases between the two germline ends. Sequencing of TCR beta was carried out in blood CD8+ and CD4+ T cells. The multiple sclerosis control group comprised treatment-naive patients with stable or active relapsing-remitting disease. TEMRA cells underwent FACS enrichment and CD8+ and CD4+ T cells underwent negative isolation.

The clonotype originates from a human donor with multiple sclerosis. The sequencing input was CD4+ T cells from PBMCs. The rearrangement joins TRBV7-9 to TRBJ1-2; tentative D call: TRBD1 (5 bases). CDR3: CASSLRDGANYGYTF. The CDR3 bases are TGTGCCAGCAGCTTAAGGGACGGAGCTAACTATGGCTACACCTTC.